The 27 T cell receptor beta chains listed next were all sequenced from one sample in a study of blood T cell repertoires in COVID-19. Sequencing was performed with immunoSEQ multiplex PCR; in TCRdb, only in-frame clones are kept and a portion is missing. The sample has roughly 88,000 clones, 90% to 95% seen once; the top ten hold roughly 4%. Material for sequencing was peripheral blood. These receptors were obtained from a woman aged 45-65 years in a cohort sampled during active COVID-19.

The chain joins TRBV5-1 to TRBJ1-3; no reliable D call. The germline gives CDR1 SGHRS, CDR2 YFSETQ. With 0 bases removed from V and 2 bases from J, the gap between germline ends came to 12 bases. The CDR3 totals 16 residues. CDR3 sequence (DNA): TGCGCCAGCAGCTTGGGTACGGTATCTCCTGGAAACACCATATATTTT. Translation gives CASSLGTVSPGNTIYF.

The V and J genes are TRBV11-1 and TRBJ2-3; 11 nucleotides line up with TRBD2. The J segment lost 0 bases and the V segment lost 5 bases, leaving 4 bases of the junction unmatched. Germline lookup yields CDR1 SGHAT and CDR2 FQDESV (reference sequence). The CDR3 covers 16 residues. The DNA of the CDR3 is TGTGCCAGCAGCACAGGACTAGCGGGCAGCACAGATACGCAGTATTTT. This translates into CASSTGLAGSTDTQYF.

The rearrangement uses TRBV27 and TRBJ1-2; TRBD1 agrees at 9 bases. The CDR3 runs to 14 residues. Per the germline V gene, CDR1 is MNHEY and CDR2 is SMNVEV (reference sequence). After removal of 10 bases from V and 0 bases from J, the junction contained 6 bases not matched to a gene. For the CDR3, the DNA is TGTGCCATCCGGGACAGGGCTTCTAACTATGGCTACACCTTC. This gives the protein CAIRDRASNYGYTF.

This clone has only a few counts. The chain employs TRBV5-1 and TRBJ2-2; TRBD1 agrees at 11 bases. V shed 4 bases, J shed 7 bases, and the junction held 3 bases outside the gene matches. The CDR3 sequence is 14 residues long. Germline lookup yields CDR1 SGHRS and CDR2 YFSETQ. CDR3 nucleotides: TGCGCCAGCAGCCCCGGGACAGGGGGCGGGGAGCTGTTTTTT. Translated: CASSPGTGGGELFF.

A note on this clone: Mismatch with germline at one junction end may stem from a read error. The rearrangement links TRBV7-3 to TRBJ2-1, with 9 bases aligning to TRBD2. The CDR3 is 17 residues long. Germline V gene lookup returns CDR1 SGHTA and CDR2 FQGTGA. The CDR3 DNA sequence: TGTGCCAGCAGCTTACGCGGGAGGGCCTCCGTTTACATTGAGCAGTTCTTC. Protein: CASSLRGRASVYIEQFF.

This rearrangement joins TRBV6-6 to TRBJ1-2, with 8 bases fitting TRBD1. Germline V gives CDR1 MNHNY, CDR2 SVGAGI (reference sequence). The ends lost 5 bases at V and 3 bases at J; junction bases unmatched: 2. This CDR3 has 13 residues. CDR3 sequence reads: CASSPGGDYGYTF. CDR3 DNA sequence: TGTGCCAGCAGTCCAGGGGGCGACTATGGCTACACCTTC.

The chain recombines TRBV28 with TRBJ2-5; the D is unclear. This CDR3 has 13 amino acids. Germline V CDR1 and CDR2: MDHEN, SYDVKM. Trimming shortened V by 2 bases and J by 5 bases, and 9 bases separated the two germline ends. The CDR3 is CASSLPPRETQYF. In DNA form, the CDR3 reads TGTGCCAGCAGTTTACCCCCACGGGAGACCCAGTACTTC.

V usage is TRBV9 and J usage is TRBJ2-7; 9 bases fit TRBD2. The CDR3 extends over 13 amino acids. Germline lookup yields CDR1 SGDLS and CDR2 YYNGEE. The V segment lost 6 bases and the J segment 6 bases; nucleotides outside the gene matches: 7. The CDR3 sequence: CASNIAGEGEQYF. The DNA for the CDR3 is TGTGCCAGCAACATAGCGGGAGAGGGCGAGCAGTACTTC.

The rearrangement uses TRBV19 and TRBJ1-4, with a tentative D call TRBD1 (6 bases). Germline loops: CDR1 LNHDA, CDR2 SQIVND (reference sequence). V gave up 10 bases and J gave up 8 bases, with 14 bases separating them. This CDR3 region has 12 residues. The CDR3 here is CATTQGREKLFF. The CDR3 nucleotides are TGTGCCACCACTCAGGGGAGAGAAAAACTGTTTTTT.

The genes are TRBV7-9 and TRBJ2-3; no reliable D call. The CDR3 is 14 amino acids. Per the germline V gene, CDR1 is SEHNR and CDR2 is FQNEAQ (reference sequence). The V gene lost 3 bases and the J gene lost 0 bases, with 7 bases spanning the gap. Written as DNA, the CDR3 is TGTGCCAGCAGCTTTAGTTTGAGCACAGATACGCAGTATTTT. Protein sequence: CASSFSLSTDTQYF.

The chain combines TRBV3-1 (or the pseudogene TRBV3-2) with TRBJ2-3; 9 bases map to TRBD2. Trimming at V came to 0 bases and at J to 7 bases, leaving 5 bases not matched to a gene. The germline gives CDR1 LGHDT, CDR2 YNNKEL (reference sequence). CDR3 length: 15 amino acids. The CDR3 DNA reads TGTGCCAGCAGCCAAGACCGGACTAGCGTATATACGCAGTATTTT. It codes for CASSQDRTSVYTQYF.

The J gene is TRBJ1-2, the V gene TRBV9, with D tentatively TRBD1 (5 bases). Trimming shortened V by 4 bases and J by 4 bases, and 14 bases separated the two germline ends. This CDR3 contains 14 residues. Germline lookup yields CDR1 SGDLS and CDR2 YYNGEE. CDR3 loop: CASSPETAFYGYTF. CDR3 nucleotides: TGTGCCAGCAGCCCAGAGACAGCGTTCTATGGCTACACCTTC.

This clone was picked up a small number of times. V usage is TRBV6-5 and J usage is TRBJ1-5, with TRBD1 identical over 7 bases. This CDR3 contains 14 residues. In germline, CDR1 is MNHEY, CDR2 SVGAGI. Trimming at V came to 6 bases and at J to 2 bases, leaving 4 bases not matched to a gene. The CDR3 region is CASSRDRGNQPQHF. The CDR3 DNA sequence: TGTGCCAGCAGCCGAGACAGGGGCAATCAGCCCCAGCATTTT.

This clone was seen a handful of times. The chain has TRBV18 and TRBJ1-3; no clear D gene. Trimming removed 6 bases at V and 0 bases at J, with 12 bases between. The CDR3 contains 15 residues. Germline V gene sequence: CDR1 KGHSH, CDR2 LQKENI. This chain's CDR3 is CASSPSLSSGNTIYF. As DNA, the CDR3 is TGTGCCAGCTCCCCCTCTCTATCCTCTGGAAACACCATATATTTT.

This clone was seen a single time. J is TRBJ1-2 and V is TRBV5-5; D is perhaps TRBD1 (6 bases). From germline, CDR1 is SGHKS and CDR2 YYEKEE (reference sequence). The CDR3 is 18 residues long. Trimming took off 3 bases at V and 2 bases at J, with 23 bases between the two ends. CDR3 loop: CASSSLRWRQAENYGYTF. CDR3 bases: TGTGCCAGCAGCTCTCTCCGATGGCGACAGGCTGAAAACTATGGCTACACCTTC.

This clone was counted a few times. The genes are TRBV29-1 and TRBJ2-7; 9 bases are a match to TRBD1. The trim removed 2 bases at V and 5 bases at J, leaving 7 bases unmatched. Germline CDR1 SQVTM, CDR2 ANQGSEA. CDR3 length: 14 residues. This CDR3 reads CSVEFGTGGDEQYF. The CDR3 nucleotides are TGCAGCGTTGAATTTGGTACAGGGGGCGACGAGCAGTACTTC.

Only one count was recorded for this clone. V gene TRBV5-5 combines with J gene TRBJ2-2; D not resolved. Trimming stripped 0 bases from V and 7 bases from J, with 4 bases between. The CDR3 loop spans 12 amino acids. CDR1 and CDR2 from the germline V gene are SGHKS and YYEKEE (reference sequence). CDR3: CASSLELGELFF. The CDR3 region has the DNA TGTGCCAGCAGCTTGGAACTCGGGGAGCTGTTTTTT.

The chain couples TRBV7-8 to TRBJ2-3; TRBD2 aligns across 11 bases. Germline V gives CDR1 SGHVS, CDR2 FQNEAQ. This CDR3 contains 20 residues. Unmatched junction bases numbered 17, after V lost 4 bases and J lost 2 bases. The CDR3 DNA sequence: TGTGCCAGCAGCTGGCCGACAGGATTTAGCGGGAGGGCCGCCACAGATACGCAGTATTTT. Amino acids: CASSWPTGFSGRAATDTQYF. Using reference TRBV7-8 and TRBJ2-3 for the parts outside the CDR3, the full variable domain is GAGVSQSPRYKVAKRGQDVALRCDPISGHVSLFWYQQALGQGPEFLTYFQNEAQLDKSGLPSDRFFAERPEGSVSTLKIQRTQQEDSAVYLCASSWPTGFSGRAATDTQYFGPGTRLTVL.

The chain combines TRBV9 with TRBJ2-1, with TRBD2 identical over 14 bases. Germline V lookup: CDR1 SGDLS, CDR2 YYNGEE. The CDR3 sequence is 20 residues long. V trimming: 2 bases; J trimming: 7 bases; junction bases outside the gene matches: 17. CDR3 sequence reads: CASSVDPFPLTSGGENEQFF. The CDR3 nucleotides read TGTGCCAGCAGCGTCGACCCCTTCCCTTTGACTAGCGGGGGGGAGAATGAGCAGTTCTTC.

J is TRBJ2-1 and V is TRBV19; 8 nucleotides agree with TRBD2. Germline-derived CDR1 and CDR2 are LNHDA and SQIVND (reference sequence). CDR3 length: 17 amino acids. V gave up 6 bases and J gave up 0 bases; unmatched junction bases: 10. The CDR3 DNA reads TGTGCCAGTAGCAGGCTAGCGGGCCTCAGCTCCTACAATGAGCAGTTCTTC. Its translation is CASSRLAGLSSYNEQFF.

This chain uses TRBV15 with TRBJ2-2, with a tentative D call TRBD1 (5 bases). The germline CDR1 and CDR2 sequences are LNHNV and YYDKDF (reference sequence). The CDR3 contains 17 residues. The ends were cut back, 0 bases at V and 3 bases at J, with 14 bases in the middle. CDR3 DNA: TGTGCCACCAGCAGAGACGCCGCGACAGATTACACCGGGGAGCTGTTTTTT. Translation: CATSRDAATDYTGELFF.

The CDR3 loop is CASSRQGRHEQYF. The CDR3, as DNA: TGTGCCAGCAGTCGACAGGGGAGGCACGAGCAGTACTTC. This chain uses TRBV7-3 with TRBJ2-7; TRBD1 matches 8 bases. J lost 5 bases, V lost 6 bases, and 6 bases had no gene match. This CDR3 spans 13 amino acids. Germline V gives CDR1 SGHTA, CDR2 FQGTGA.

The chain is built from TRBV19 and TRBJ2-6; 7 bases align to TRBD1. The J segment lost 0 bases and the V segment lost 5 bases, leaving 10 bases of the junction unmatched. Germline loops: CDR1 LNHDA, CDR2 SQIVND (reference sequence). The CDR3 sequence is 18 residues long. In DNA, the CDR3 is TGTGCCAGTAGTCCACAGAGGGGGCTCCTCTCTGGGGCCAACGTCCTGACTTTC. This encodes CASSPQRGLLSGANVLTF.

This clone was counted only a few times. V is TRBV3-1 (or the pseudogene TRBV3-2) and J is TRBJ1-5; no clear D gene. Germline lookup yields CDR1 LGHDT and CDR2 YNNKEL (reference sequence). V dropped 0 bases and J dropped 4 bases, with 16 bases sitting between them. The CDR3 sequence is 17 residues long. The CDR3 DNA is TGTGCCAGCAGCCAAGACGAGGTCGAGGCTAGGAATCAGCCCCAGCATTTT. Translating it yields CASSQDEVEARNQPQHF.

The chain links TRBV19 to TRBJ1-1, with 9 bases identical to TRBD1. The CDR3 extends over 15 amino acids. Germline V CDR1 and CDR2: LNHDA, SQIVND (reference sequence). V was pared by 10 bases and J by 4 bases, with 13 bases of the junction left unmatched. In DNA, the CDR3 is TGTGCCAACACCCACTCCGACAGGGGGTCCACTGAAGCTTTCTTT. It translates to CANTHSDRGSTEAFF.

CDR3 amino acids: CASRVGRGVAKNIQYF. The CDR3 DNA reads as TGTGCCAGCAGGGTCGGGAGAGGGGTAGCCAAAAACATTCAGTACTTC. V usage is TRBV11-3 and J usage is TRBJ2-4, with D perhaps TRBD2 (6 bases). This CDR3 has 16 amino acids. Germline values: CDR1 SGHNT, CDR2 YENEEA. V gave up 6 bases and J gave up 0 bases, with 15 bases separating them.

The chain joins TRBV4-1 to TRBJ1-2; D is unclear. Trimming pared 3 bases from V and 4 bases from J, leaving 18 bases between. This CDR3 comprises 16 residues. Germline CDR1 is MGHRA and CDR2 is YSYEKL. DNA for the CDR3: TGCGCCAGCAGCCACCCCCTTCACAGCCAACTCTATGGCTACACCTTC. Its protein product is CASSHPLHSQLYGYTF.